Following are 5 T cell receptor beta chains from one sample sequenced in a study of human T cells and chemical hapten exposure. TCRdb itself ran the RACE reads through MiXCR, one entry per CDR3 protein. The sample yields approximately 320,000 distinct CDR3 sequences, approximately 5% seen once. Time point given: pre-sensitization, week 0. Documented treatment: therapeutic diphenylcyclopropenone sensitization with weekly scalp DPC. Sequenced here: whole blood, sampled in connection with sensitization to the hapten diphenylcyclopropenone (DPC). These receptors came from a woman aged 18-29 years with alopecia areata. Some clones in this sample may be carry-over from other donors' samples.

About this clonotype itself: A much larger clone sits a single nucleotide away, making a read error possible. The chain links TRBV7-9 to TRBJ1-5; D is undetermined. This CDR3 has 14 amino acids. Trimming stripped 1 base from V and 3 bases from J, with 7 bases between. Germline V lookup: CDR1 SEHNR, CDR2 FQNEAQ (reference sequence). CDR3 sequence reads: CASSLGGANQPQHF. CDR3 in DNA: TGTGCCAGCAGCTTAGGGGGTGCCAATCAGCCCCAGCATTTT.

This clonotype came up many times. This chain links TRBV5-1 with TRBJ2-3; 10 bases align to TRBD2. Germline V lookup: CDR1 SGHRS, CDR2 YFSETQ. Trimming at V came to 4 bases and at J to 6 bases, leaving 5 bases not matched to a gene. The CDR3 sequence is 14 residues long. CDR3 amino acids: CASSPSGGMDTQYF. The CDR3 DNA is TGCGCCAGCAGCCCTAGCGGGGGAATGGATACGCAGTATTTT. Filled out from reference TRBV5-1 and TRBJ2-3, the complete variable domain reads KAGVTQTPRYLIKTRGQQVTLSCSPISGHRSVSWYQQTPGQGLQFLFEYFSETQRNKGNFPGRFSGRQFSNSRSEMNVSTLELGDSALYLCASSPSGGMDTQYFGPGTRLTVL.

This clonotype was seen a few times. The chain is built from TRBV7-2 and TRBJ2-7; 7 bases agree with TRBD1. This CDR3 is built from 16 residues. Germline loops: CDR1 SGHTA, CDR2 FQGNSA. V lost 3 bases to trimming and J lost 3 bases; unmatched junction nucleotides: 11. CDR3 residues: CASSFRSAGGFYEQYF. The DNA of the CDR3 is TGTGCCAGCAGCTTCCGATCGGCAGGGGGATTCTACGAGCAGTACTTC.

This chain links TRBV12-3 or TRBV12-4 with TRBJ1-1; D remains unclear. The CDR3 length is 12 residues. V lost 8 bases and J 0 bases, leaving 7 bases between the germline ends. CDR3 residues: CASCRLNTEAFF. CDR3 coding DNA: TGTGCCAGCTGTCGGTTGAACACTGAAGCTTTCTTT.

This clonotype was seen ten or more times. J is TRBJ1-1 and V is TRBV6-5; D gene uncertain. The ends were cut back, 2 bases at V and 6 bases at J, with 13 bases in the middle. This CDR3 has 14 residues. The germline CDR1 and CDR2 sequences are MNHEY and SVGAGI. The CDR3 bases are TGTGCCAGCAGTTACACTTCTCTGAGCGCTGAAGCTTTCTTT. Translated, it gives CASSYTSLSAEAFF.